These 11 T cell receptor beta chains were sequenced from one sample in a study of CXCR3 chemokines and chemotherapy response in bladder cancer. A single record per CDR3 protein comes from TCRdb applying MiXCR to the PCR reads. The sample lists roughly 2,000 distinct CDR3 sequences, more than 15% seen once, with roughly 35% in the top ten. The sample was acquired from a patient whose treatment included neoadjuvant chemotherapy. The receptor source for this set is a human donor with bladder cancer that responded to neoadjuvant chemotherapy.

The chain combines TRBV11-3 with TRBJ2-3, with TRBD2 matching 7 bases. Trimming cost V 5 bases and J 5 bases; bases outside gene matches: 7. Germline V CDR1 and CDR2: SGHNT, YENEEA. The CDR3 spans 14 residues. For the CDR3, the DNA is TGTGCCAGCAGCCTCGGGGGGTCCCGAGATACGCAGTATTTT. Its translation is CASSLGGSRDTQYF.

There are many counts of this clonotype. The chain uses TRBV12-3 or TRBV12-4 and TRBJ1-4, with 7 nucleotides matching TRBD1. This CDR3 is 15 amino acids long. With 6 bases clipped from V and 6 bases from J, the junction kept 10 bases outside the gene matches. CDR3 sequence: CASSRDRDRYEKLFF. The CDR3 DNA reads TGTGCCAGCAGCCGAGACAGGGATCGATATGAAAAACTGTTTTTT.

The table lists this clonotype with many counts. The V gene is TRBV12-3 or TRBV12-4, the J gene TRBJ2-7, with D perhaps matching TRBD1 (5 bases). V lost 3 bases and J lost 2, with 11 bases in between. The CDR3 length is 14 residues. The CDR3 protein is CASSFAAGTYEQYF. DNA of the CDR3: TGTGCCAGCAGTTTCGCGGCAGGGACCTACGAGCAGTACTTC.

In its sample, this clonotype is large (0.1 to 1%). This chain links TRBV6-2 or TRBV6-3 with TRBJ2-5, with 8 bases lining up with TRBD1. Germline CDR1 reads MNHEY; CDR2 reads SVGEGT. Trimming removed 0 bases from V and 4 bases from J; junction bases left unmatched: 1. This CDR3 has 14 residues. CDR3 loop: CASSYSRGLETQYF. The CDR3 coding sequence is TGTGCCAGCAGTTACTCCAGGGGGCTAGAGACCCAGTACTTC.

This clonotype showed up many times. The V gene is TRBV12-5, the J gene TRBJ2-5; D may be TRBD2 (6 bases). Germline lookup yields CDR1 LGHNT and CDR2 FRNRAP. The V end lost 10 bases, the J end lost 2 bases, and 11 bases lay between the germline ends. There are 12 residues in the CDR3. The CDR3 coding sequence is TGTGCTACCGGGACTTCTCAAGAGACCCAGTACTTC. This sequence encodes CATGTSQETQYF.

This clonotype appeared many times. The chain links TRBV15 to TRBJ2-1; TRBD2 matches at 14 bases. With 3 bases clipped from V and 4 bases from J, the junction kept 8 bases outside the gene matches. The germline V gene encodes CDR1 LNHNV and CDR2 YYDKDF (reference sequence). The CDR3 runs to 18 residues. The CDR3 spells CATSRPGTSGSQYNEQFF. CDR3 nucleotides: TGTGCCACCAGCAGGCCGGGGACTAGCGGGAGTCAGTACAATGAGCAGTTCTTC.

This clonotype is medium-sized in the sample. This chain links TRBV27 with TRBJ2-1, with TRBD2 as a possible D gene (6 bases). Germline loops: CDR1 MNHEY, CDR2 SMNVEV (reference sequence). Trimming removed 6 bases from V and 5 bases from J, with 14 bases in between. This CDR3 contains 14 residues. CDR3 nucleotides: TGTGCCAGCAGCCGCCGGGACTTAAACAATGAGCAGTTCTTC. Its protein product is CASSRRDLNNEQFF.

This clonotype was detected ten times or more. CDR3 coding DNA: TGTGCCAGCAACCCCGGCTCGCAGCCCTCTGGGGCCAACGTCCTGACTTTC. Translation gives CASNPGSQPSGANVLTF. The chain uses TRBV7-9 and TRBJ2-6, with D unresolved. CDR1 is SEHNR, CDR2 FQNEAQ, per germline (reference sequence). V was clipped by 7 bases and J by 0 bases, with 16 bases between them. The CDR3 extends over 17 amino acids.

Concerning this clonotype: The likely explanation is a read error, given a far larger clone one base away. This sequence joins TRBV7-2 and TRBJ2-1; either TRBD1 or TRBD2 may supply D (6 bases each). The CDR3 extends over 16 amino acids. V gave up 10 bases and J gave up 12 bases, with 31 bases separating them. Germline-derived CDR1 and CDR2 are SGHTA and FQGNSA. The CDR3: CATGRQMGGSGMGQFF. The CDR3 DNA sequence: TGTGCCACAGGACGGCAAATGGGGGGCAGTGGGATGGGGCAGTTCTTC.

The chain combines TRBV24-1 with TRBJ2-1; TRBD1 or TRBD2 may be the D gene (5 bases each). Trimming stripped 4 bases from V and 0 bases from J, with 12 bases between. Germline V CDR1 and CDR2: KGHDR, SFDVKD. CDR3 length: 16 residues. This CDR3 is CATSEGTGSSYNEQFF. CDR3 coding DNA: TGTGCCACCAGTGAAGGGACGGGGAGCTCCTACAATGAGCAGTTCTTC.

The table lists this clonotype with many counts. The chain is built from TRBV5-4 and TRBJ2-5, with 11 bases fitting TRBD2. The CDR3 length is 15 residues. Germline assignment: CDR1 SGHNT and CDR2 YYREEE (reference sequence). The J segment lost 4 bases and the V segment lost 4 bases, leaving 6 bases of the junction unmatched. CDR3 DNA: TGTGCCAGCAGCGGGGGAGGGACTAGCGGAGAGACCCAGTACTTC. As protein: CASSGGGTSGETQYF. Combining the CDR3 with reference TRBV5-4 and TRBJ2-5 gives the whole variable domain ETGVTQSPTHLIKTRGQQVTLRCSSQSGHNTVSWYQQALGQGPQFIFQYYREEENGRGNFPPRFSGLQFPNYSSELNVNALELDDSALYLCASSGGGTSGETQYFGPGTRLLVL.